This TCR beta chain was retrieved from a study of technical replicates of blood from a handful of donors. Germline lookup yields CDR1 ENHRY and CDR2 SYGVKD. Losses at the gene ends were 4 bases for V and 3 bases for J; bases not matched to a gene: 10. This CDR3 is 16 amino acids long. Data came from immunoSEQ multiplex PCR; TCRdb stores just in-frame clones and leaves some out. In the table there are 100,000 or so clones, approximately 95% of which are singletons. The TCR comes from a human donor in good health. Material for sequencing was T cells isolated from PBMCs. The rearrangement uses TRBV10-3 and TRBJ2-3; 7 positions agree with TRBD2. DNA for the CDR3: TGTGCCATCAGTGGGGGAAGACCGGGGGGTACAGATACGCAGTATTTT. Translating it yields CAISGGRPGGTDTQYF.